The source of this TCR beta chain is a study of PD-L1 blockade in urothelial cancer. Generated by immunoSEQ multiplex PCR, the TCRdb table keeps only in-frame clones and is missing some. Among about 52,000 clones listed, approximately 80% were seen once. This specimen was PBMCs, taken around atezolizumab (anti-PD-L1) treatment. This receptor was obtained from a man in his 70s with urothelial cancer.

CDR3 sequence: CASSPGGAQVREQFF. CDR3 DNA: TGTGCCAGCAGCCCCGGGGGGGCTCAGGTTAGGGAGCAGTTCTTC. The genes are TRBV13 and TRBJ2-1, with 8 bases matching TRBD2. CDR3 length: 15 amino acids. V shed 5 bases and J 10 bases; nucleotides not matched to a gene: 13. The V gene's germline CDR1 is PRHDT and CDR2 FYEKMQ (reference sequence).